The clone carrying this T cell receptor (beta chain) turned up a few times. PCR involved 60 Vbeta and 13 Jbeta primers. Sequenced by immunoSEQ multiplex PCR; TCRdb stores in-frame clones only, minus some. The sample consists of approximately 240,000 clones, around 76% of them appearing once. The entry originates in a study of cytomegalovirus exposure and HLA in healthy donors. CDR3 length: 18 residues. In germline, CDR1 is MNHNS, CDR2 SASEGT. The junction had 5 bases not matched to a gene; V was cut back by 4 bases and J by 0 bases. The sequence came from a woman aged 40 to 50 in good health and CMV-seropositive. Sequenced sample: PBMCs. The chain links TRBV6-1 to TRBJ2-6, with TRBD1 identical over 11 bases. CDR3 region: CASSGWDRGGSGANVLTF. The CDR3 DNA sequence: TGTGCCAGCAGTGGATGGGACAGGGGGGGCTCTGGGGCCAACGTCCTGACTTTC.